This TCR beta chain came from a study of a mutant IDH1 vaccine in newly diagnosed glioma. At the level of the study: Every participant had undergone radiotherapy, temozolomide, or both before, and most underwent both.

This clone was seen more than once but under ten times. Unmatched junction bases numbered 6, after V lost 4 bases and J lost 1 base. This CDR3 is built from 15 residues. Germline-derived CDR1 and CDR2 are SGHRS and YFSETQ. TCRdb's copy holds only in-frame clones and misses some; the assay was immunoSEQ multiplex PCR. The sample contains 60,000 to 85,000 clones, 75% to 85% of which appear only once. Time point denoted: baseline, week 1 (first vaccination visit). Treatment of the sample: pre-vaccination baseline after standard-of-care therapy. Donors had new IDH1-mutant astrocytomas of WHO grade 3 or 4 (ATRX-lost).

The gene calls are TRBV5-1 and TRBJ1-1, with 8 bases aligning to TRBD1. This clonotype was sampled from a man aged 50 to 59 with glioma. The sample was PBMCs, taken from a glioma patient treated with radiotherapy, temozolomide or both. In DNA, the CDR3 is TGCGCCAGCAGCAGGGGGGACAGGCCGAACACTGAAGCTTTCTTT. It specifies CASSRGDRPNTEAFF.